The 32 T cell receptor beta chains below were found in one sample sequenced in a study of shared clonotypes between healthy human individuals. Measured with immunoSEQ multiplex PCR; TCRdb has only the in-frame clones, and not every one. The sample has around 430,000 clones, roughly 77% seen once; the top ten hold roughly an eighth. The sample comprised PBMCs. The receptors shown here come from a woman between 40 and 50 years old in good health. Some clones in this sample may be carry-over from other donors' samples.

This chain links TRBV11-1 with TRBJ1-1, with no clear D. Germline CDR1 and CDR2: SGHAT and FQDESV (reference sequence). This CDR3 spans 14 amino acids. V lost 0 bases and J lost 12, with 17 bases in between. The CDR3 DNA reads as TGTGCCAGCAGCTTAGCCCTCTTCGCTGGTAGGACTTTCTTT. It encodes CASSLALFAGRTFF.

The chain joins TRBV10-3 to TRBJ1-1; D might be TRBD1 (6 bases). Germline-derived CDR1 and CDR2 are ENHRY and SYGVKD. The CDR3 has 17 residues. The V end was cut by 1 base, the J end by 5 bases, with 20 bases between. The CDR3 DNA sequence: TGTGCCATCAGTGAGTTTAGAGGTCGAGGGGGTGGAACTGAAGCTTTCTTT. Translated: CAISEFRGRGGGTEAFF.

The chain employs TRBV20-1 and TRBJ1-1; TRBD1 is a possible D gene (5 bases). This CDR3 is 11 amino acids long. Trimming shortened V by 6 bases and J by 7 bases, and 12 bases separated the two germline ends. Germline assignment: CDR1 DFQATT and CDR2 SNEGSKA (reference sequence). The CDR3 loop is CSATQGIEAFF. The CDR3 DNA follows: TGCAGTGCCACTCAGGGAATTGAAGCTTTCTTT.

In nucleotides, the CDR3 is TGTGCCAGCAGCTCAAAGGGTGTGGGGCCCTACGAGCAGTACTTC. Protein sequence: CASSSKGVGPYEQYF. This chain connects TRBV2 to TRBJ2-7, with D maybe TRBD1 (5 bases). Trimming cost V 6 bases and J 2 bases, with 17 bases left between them. This CDR3 contains 15 residues. The germline gives CDR1 SNHLY, CDR2 FYNNEI. Combining the CDR3 with reference TRBV2 and TRBJ2-7 gives the whole variable domain EPEVTQTPSHQVTQMGQEVILRCVPISNHLYFYWYRQILGQKVEFLVSFYNNEISEKSEIFDDQFSVERPDGSNFTLKIRSTKLEDSAMYFCASSSKGVGPYEQYFGPGTRLTVT.

This clone was seen only once. The chain is built from TRBV27 and TRBJ2-3, with TRBD2 matching over 9 bases. With V trimmed by 0 bases and J by 0 bases, 7 bases remained unmatched. The CDR3 totals 18 residues. CDR1 and CDR2 from the germline V gene are MNHEY and SMNVEV (reference sequence). The CDR3 spells CASSLSAGAGGSTDTQYF. The CDR3 DNA is TGTGCCAGCAGTTTATCGGCGGGAGCGGGAGGTAGCACAGATACGCAGTATTTT.

This clone was counted between two and nine times. The chain recombines TRBV2 with TRBJ1-1; D is ambiguous. This CDR3 is built from 15 residues. Deletions cut 3 bases from V and 2 bases from J, with 13 bases between. CDR1 is SNHLY and CDR2 is FYNNEI in the germline V gene. CDR3 region: CASSDDRRKNTEAFF. The CDR3 DNA sequence: TGTGCCAGCAGTGATGATCGGCGGAAAAACACTGAAGCTTTCTTT.

The chain has TRBV9 and TRBJ2-5, with 12 bases lining up with TRBD2. The CDR3 loop spans 15 amino acids. The V segment lost 2 bases and the J segment 6 bases; nucleotides outside the gene matches: 5. Germline V gene sequence: CDR1 SGDLS, CDR2 YYNGEE. The CDR3 reads CASSVTSGSKQTQYF. CDR3 sequence (DNA): TGTGCCAGCAGCGTGACTAGCGGGAGTAAGCAGACCCAGTACTTC.

The chain recombines TRBV30 with TRBJ2-7, with TRBD1 as a possible D gene (5 bases). The CDR3 length is 12 residues. Germline-derived CDR1 and CDR2 are GTSNPN and SVGIG (reference sequence). V was shortened by 7 bases and J by 2 bases, with 12 bases between the two germline ends. CDR3 sequence: CASLTDTYEQYF. In DNA, the CDR3 is TGTGCCTCACTGACAGATACCTACGAGCAGTACTTC. Filled out from reference TRBV30 and TRBJ2-7, the complete variable domain reads SQTIHQWPATLVQPVGSPLSLECTVEGTSNPNLYWYRQAAGRGLQLLFYSVGIGQISSEVPQNLSASRPQDRQFILSSKKLLLSDSGFYLCASLTDTYEQYFGPGTRLTVT.

V gene TRBV30 combines with J gene TRBJ2-7; TRBD2 matches at 8 bases. V dropped 2 bases and J dropped 6; count of bases not matched to a gene: 9. The CDR3 runs to 14 residues. Germline V gives CDR1 GTSNPN, CDR2 SVGIG (reference sequence). DNA for the CDR3: TGTGCCTGGAGTCTTGGGAGCGGGAGCTCCGAGCAGTACTTC. It is translated as CAWSLGSGSSEQYF.

The gene calls are TRBV7-3 and TRBJ1-5; D is ambiguous. Germline CDR1 SGHTA, CDR2 FQGTGA. The CDR3 length is 12 residues. The V end lost 2 bases, the J end lost 7 bases, and 6 bases lay between the germline ends. The chain's CDR3 is CASSLAAQPQHF. CDR3 DNA sequence: TGTGCCAGCAGCTTAGCGGCCCAGCCCCAGCATTTT.

A single count supports this clone. A much more abundant neighbour one base away suggests this may be a read error. The V call is TRBV2, the J call TRBJ2-7; no clear D. Trimming cost V 5 bases and J 6 bases, with 20 bases left between them. Germline-derived CDR1 and CDR2 are SNHLY and FYNNEI. The CDR3 runs to 15 residues. This CDR3 reads CASSSTDRVVLEQYF. CDR3 nucleotides: TGTGCCAGCAGTTCGACGGACCGAGTGGTGCTCGAGCAGTACTTC.

The chain couples TRBV10-2 to TRBJ1-2, with 7 nucleotides matching TRBD1. V shed 4 bases and J 3 bases; nucleotides not matched to a gene: 5. The CDR3 length is 14 residues. Germline CDR1 and CDR2: WSHSY and SAAADI. The CDR3 sequence is CASSVGGEDYGYTF. The CDR3 nucleotides are TGCGCCAGCAGTGTAGGGGGCGAAGACTATGGCTACACCTTC.

The J gene is TRBJ1-2, the V gene TRBV28; D not resolved. The CDR3 runs 11 residues. V was cut by 9 bases and J by 4 bases, with 9 bases left in between. Germline assignment: CDR1 MDHEN and CDR2 SYDVKM. The CDR3 coding sequence is TGTGCCAGTTCCGGGGTCTATGGCTACACCTTC. It codes for CASSGVYGYTF.

This clone turned up a few times. The V call is TRBV5-1, the J call TRBJ1-2; perhaps TRBD1 as D (5 bases). The germline V and J ends were trimmed by 2 bases and 8 bases, with 16 bases remaining between them. CDR1 and CDR2 from the germline V gene are SGHRS and YFSETQ. This CDR3 comprises 14 residues. The CDR3 loop reads CASSLGQGIGGYTF. In nucleotides, the CDR3 is TGCGCCAGCAGCTTAGGGCAGGGAATAGGAGGCTACACCTTC. Variable domain in full (rest from reference TRBV5-1 and TRBJ1-2): KAGVTQTPRYLIKTRGQQVTLSCSPISGHRSVSWYQQTPGQGLQFLFEYFSETQRNKGNFPGRFSGRQFSNSRSEMNVSTLELGDSALYLCASSLGQGIGGYTFGSGTRLTVV.

As to this clone: The same CDR3 can be traced to other DNA sequences in this sample. The chain is built from TRBV9 and TRBJ2-3; no reliable D call. CDR1 SGDLS and CDR2 YYNGEE come from the germline V gene. The CDR3 spans 13 residues. V lost 0 bases, J lost 1 base, and 3 bases lay in between. The CDR3: CASSVDGTDTQYF. The CDR3 DNA sequence: TGTGCCAGCAGCGTAGACGGCACAGATACGCAGTATTTT.

This chain links TRBV18 with TRBJ2-2; 8 bases match TRBD1. V dropped 4 bases and J dropped 5; count of bases not matched to a gene: 9. This CDR3 has 16 residues. CDR1 is KGHSH, CDR2 LQKENI, per germline. CDR3 sequence (DNA): TGTGCCAGCTCACATATCTCCAGGGGGCGAACCGGGGAGCTGTTTTTT. Translated, it gives CASSHISRGRTGELFF.

The chain is built from TRBV15 and TRBJ1-3; no definite D call. Trimming took 1 base from V and 0 from J, leaving 4 bases between them. The CDR3 consists of 14 residues. From germline, CDR1 is LNHNV and CDR2 YYDKDF (reference sequence). The CDR3: CATSRGISGNTIYF. The CDR3 nucleotides are TGTGCCACCAGCAGAGGTATCTCTGGAAACACCATATATTTT.

In its sample, this clone was seen a few times. The chain uses TRBV7-9 and TRBJ1-1; D is unclear. CDR1 is SEHNR and CDR2 is FQNEAQ in the germline V gene (reference sequence). V was pared by 8 bases and J by 0 bases, with 13 bases between. The CDR3 spans 14 residues. CDR3 in DNA: TGTGCCAGCGGCAGACCGCGAATGAACACTGAAGCTTTCTTT. It codes for CASGRPRMNTEAFF.

This clone appeared once. The chain has TRBV7-3 and TRBJ2-6; D may be TRBD1 (5 bases). This CDR3 is 16 amino acids long. From germline, CDR1 is SGHTA and CDR2 FQGTGA. Deletions cut 5 bases from V and 0 bases from J, with 11 bases between. The CDR3, as DNA: TGTGCCAGCAGCCAAGGGGTTAACTCTGGGGCCAACGTCCTGACTTTC. It specifies CASSQGVNSGANVLTF.

A few counts support this clone. This chain links TRBV9 with TRBJ2-2; no reliable D call. V was pared by 5 bases and J by 2 bases, with 13 bases between. CDR3 length: 15 residues. CDR1 SGDLS and CDR2 YYNGEE come from the germline V gene. The CDR3 protein is CASSLWSSNTGELFF. The CDR3 region has the DNA TGTGCCAGCAGTCTGTGGTCTAGTAACACCGGGGAGCTGTTTTTT.

The CDR3 is CSVEPGQGASTDTQYF. DNA of the CDR3: TGCAGCGTTGAACCGGGACAGGGGGCAAGTACAGATACGCAGTATTTT. The chain couples TRBV29-1 to TRBJ2-3, with 12 positions matching TRBD1. Germline assignment: CDR1 SQVTM and CDR2 ANQGSEA. The CDR3 runs to 16 residues. J gave up 3 bases and V 2 bases, and 6 bases lay outside the gene matches.

Only one count was recorded for this clone. The chain couples TRBV29-1 to TRBJ1-5, with 10 nucleotides matching TRBD1. The CDR3 is made up of 14 amino acids. Germline lookup yields CDR1 SQVTM and CDR2 ANQGSEA. J lost 2 bases, V lost 6 bases, and 4 bases had no gene match. The CDR3 reads CSVGTGEGNQPQHF. CDR3 coding DNA: TGCAGCGTGGGGACAGGGGAGGGCAATCAGCCCCAGCATTTT. The full variable domain, its missing parts supplied by reference TRBV29-1 and TRBJ1-5, is SAVISQKPSRDICQRGTSLTIQCQVDSQVTMMFWYRQQPGQSLTLIATANQGSEATYESGFVIDKFPISRPNLTFSTLTVSNMSPEDSSIYLCSVGTGEGNQPQHFGDGTRLSIL.

The DNA for the CDR3 is TGTGCCAGTAGCCATTTCGGGACTAGCGGGAATGAGCAGTTCTTC. Translating gives CASSHFGTSGNEQFF. V gene TRBV7-9 combines with J gene TRBJ2-1, with 12 bases matching TRBD2. Per germline, CDR1 SEHNR and CDR2 FQNEAQ (reference sequence). The CDR3 loop spans 15 amino acids. The ends lost 9 bases at V and 7 bases at J; junction bases unmatched: 10. The variable domain in full, with the rest retrieved from reference TRBV7-9 and TRBJ2-1, is DTGVSQNPRHKITKRGQNVTFRCDPISEHNRLYWYRQTLGQGPEFLTYFQNEAQLEKSRLLSDRFSAERPKGSFSTLEIQRTEQGDSAMYLCASSHFGTSGNEQFFGPGTRLTVL.

The rearrangement links TRBV9 to TRBJ1-1; 8 nucleotides align to TRBD1. V dropped 3 bases and J dropped 3; count of bases not matched to a gene: 4. CDR1 SGDLS and CDR2 YYNGEE come from the germline V gene. The CDR3 is made up of 14 amino acids. CDR3 DNA: TGTGCCAGCAGCGGACAGGGGTCGTACACTGAAGCTTTCTTT. Amino acid sequence: CASSGQGSYTEAFF.

V usage is TRBV23-1 and J usage is TRBJ1-2, with no clear D. TRBV23-1 is reported as an ORF; its role is uncertain. The CDR3 sequence is 10 residues long. Trimming shortened V by 4 bases and J by 8 bases, and 5 bases separated the two germline ends. This CDR3 reads CASSPGGYTF. CDR3 DNA sequence: TGCGCCAGCAGTCCGGGGGGCTACACCTTC.

The chain links TRBV5-4 to TRBJ2-2; 7 positions agree with TRBD2. The CDR3 sequence is 18 residues long. Per the germline V gene, CDR1 is SGHNT and CDR2 is YYREEE (reference sequence). Trimming at V came to 6 bases and at J to 0 bases, leaving 14 bases not matched to a gene. This CDR3 reads CASTDAPREKANTGELFF. DNA of the CDR3: TGTGCCAGCACCGACGCCCCGCGGGAGAAAGCGAACACCGGGGAGCTGTTTTTT. Drawing the rest from reference TRBV5-4 and TRBJ2-2, the complete variable domain is ETGVTQSPTHLIKTRGQQVTLRCSSQSGHNTVSWYQQALGQGPQFIFQYYREEENGRGNFPPRFSGLQFPNYSSELNVNALELDDSALYLCASTDAPREKANTGELFFGEGSRLTVL.

The chain employs TRBV4-3 and TRBJ2-7, with D tentatively TRBD1 (5 bases). Trimming cost V 2 bases and J 3 bases, with 14 bases left between them. This CDR3 spans 15 amino acids. CDR1 and CDR2 (germline): LGHNA, YSLEER. CDR3 protein: CASSQTLGQIYEQYF. The CDR3 DNA sequence: TGCGCCAGCAGCCAAACCCTTGGACAAATCTACGAGCAGTACTTC.

V and J are TRBV10-3 and TRBJ1-5; the D is unclear. The CDR3 length is 13 residues. Germline loops: CDR1 ENHRY, CDR2 SYGVKD. Trimming removed 0 bases at V and 5 bases at J, with 5 bases between. As DNA, the CDR3 is TGTGCCATCAGTGAGTCGTATTATCAGCCCCAGCATTTT. Amino acid sequence: CAISESYYQPQHF.

The CDR3 protein is CSVGGPPGTEAFF. CDR3 coding DNA: TGCAGCGTTGGAGGACCCCCGGGGACTGAAGCTTTCTTT. V usage is TRBV29-1 and J usage is TRBJ1-1; D is undetermined. Germline lookup yields CDR1 SQVTM and CDR2 ANQGSEA. V was shortened by 4 bases and J by 5 bases, with 14 bases between the two germline ends. CDR3 length: 13 amino acids.

This CDR3 reads CASSSPGTGSYEQYF. The CDR3 DNA sequence: TGTGCCAGCAGCTCCCCCGGGACAGGGTCCTACGAGCAGTACTTC. V usage is TRBV7-2 and J usage is TRBJ2-5; 9 bases map to TRBD1. The J call may be incorrect, as the DNA end agrees better with TRBJ2-7. The CDR3 totals 15 residues. Germline V gene data show CDR1 as SGHTA and CDR2 as FQGNSA.

The chain carries TRBV7-2 and TRBJ2-1; 10 nucleotides line up with TRBD2. The CDR3 consists of 15 residues. Unmatched junction bases numbered 9, after V lost 3 bases and J lost 10 bases. Germline V gene data show CDR1 as SGHTA and CDR2 as FQGNSA. CDR3 sequence reads: CASSLAIAGGREQFF. In nucleotides, the CDR3 is TGTGCCAGCAGCTTGGCGATAGCGGGGGGCCGGGAGCAGTTCTTC. The entire variable domain, with the rest obtained from reference TRBV7-2 and TRBJ2-1, is as follows: GAGVSQSPSNKVTEKGKDVELRCDPISGHTALYWYRQSLGQGLEFLIYFQGNSAPDKSGLPSDRFSAERTGGSVSTLTIQRTQQEDSAVYLCASSLAIAGGREQFFGPGTRLTVL.

The gene calls are TRBV6-1 and TRBJ1-1; 8 bases match TRBD1. Germline V gene data show CDR1 as MNHNS and CDR2 as SASEGT. The trim removed 7 bases at V and 4 bases at J, leaving 5 bases unmatched. The CDR3 is made up of 13 amino acids. This CDR3 reads CASTGTGGTEAFF. The CDR3 nucleotides read TGTGCCAGCACCGGGACAGGAGGCACTGAAGCTTTCTTT.